This TCR beta chain was sequenced for a study of shared clonotypes between healthy human individuals. About the research overall: Those who served as donors were a couple of women and three men between the ages of 18 and 49.

Using immunoSEQ multiplex PCR, the repertoire was profiled, and TCRdb retains in-frame clones only, with some absent. This table holds 1.5 million to 2.5 million clones, about 95% found once. Findings and limits, study-wide: Non-shared clonotypes had lower generation probabilities than clonotypes shared by all four sorted-subset donors. Shared clonotypes: 4.5% to 5% naive CD4, 3.5% to 4% naive CD8, under 2.5% memory CD4, about 0.4% memory CD8.

The CDR3 has 14 amino acids. The germline gives CDR1 MNHEY, CDR2 SMNVEV (reference sequence). Between the trimmed V and J ends, which lost 3 bases and 10 bases, there was a span of 13 bases. A word on this clone: Antigen unknown.

Naive CD8 cells were CD45RO-negative, positively selected for CCR7, excluding terminally differentiated effector memory CD45RA+ cells. Sequencing was carried out using naive CD8+ T cells sorted from blood. The TCR comes from a man in his late teens or twenties in good health. The J gene is TRBJ1-6, the V gene TRBV27; perhaps TRBD1 as D (6 bases). In DNA form, the CDR3 reads TGTGCCAGCAGTTTTGGACAGTTAAGCTCACCCCTCCACTTT. Protein product: CASSFGQLSSPLHF.